This T cell receptor beta chain is drawn from a study of cytomegalovirus exposure and HLA in healthy donors. The V segment lost 6 bases and the J segment 11 bases; nucleotides outside the gene matches: 12. Germline CDR1 reads MDHEN; CDR2 reads SYDVKM. The CDR3 covers 13 residues. Use of 60 Vbeta and 13 Jbeta primers characterized the PCR. TCRdb's copy holds only in-frame clones and misses some; the assay was immunoSEQ multiplex PCR. The table has about 150,000 clones, roughly 84% seen once. The genes are TRBV28 and TRBJ1-1; 7 nucleotides agree with TRBD1. This receptor was obtained from a man aged 25-45 years in good health and CMV-seropositive. Specimen: PBMCs. The CDR3 spells CASRHRGGEVAFF. Written as DNA, the CDR3 is TGTGCCAGCAGACACAGGGGCGGGGAGGTGGCTTTCTTT.